This T cell receptor (beta chain) came from a study of spatial heterogeneity in lung cancer. Germline V gene lookup returns CDR1 SGDLS and CDR2 YYNGEE. This CDR3 has 15 residues. V lost 0 bases to trimming and J lost 5 bases, with 12 bases between them. TCRdb re-derived calls from the 5' RACE reads in MiXCR, one entry per CDR3 protein. This table has 2,000 to 3,000 distinct CDR3 sequences, 20% to 25% appearing once. As to time point: sample taken at primary tumor resection. Study observations and caveats: Mutation counts in tumors were tracked by counts of expanded intratumoral alpha and beta TCRs.

About this clonotype itself: The target antigen is unknown.

Sequenced material: lung tumor tissue, taken at surgery. This clonotype originated in a male donor with early-stage non-small cell lung cancer. The V call is TRBV9, the J call TRBJ2-1, with D uncertain. For the CDR3, the DNA is TGTGCCAGCAGCGTAGGAAGCCAGCTGGACAATGAGCAGTTCTTC. Translated: CASSVGSQLDNEQFF.